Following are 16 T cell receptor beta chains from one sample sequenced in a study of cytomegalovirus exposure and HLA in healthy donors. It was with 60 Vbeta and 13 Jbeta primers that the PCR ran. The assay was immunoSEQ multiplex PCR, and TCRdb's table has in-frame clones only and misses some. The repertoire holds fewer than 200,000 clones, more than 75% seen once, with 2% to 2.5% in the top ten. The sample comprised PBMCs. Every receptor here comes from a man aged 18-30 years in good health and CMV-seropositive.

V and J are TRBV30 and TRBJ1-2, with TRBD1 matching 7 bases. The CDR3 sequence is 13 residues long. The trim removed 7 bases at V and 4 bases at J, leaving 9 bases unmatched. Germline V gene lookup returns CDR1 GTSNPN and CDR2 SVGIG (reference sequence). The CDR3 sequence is CALTRQGSYGYTF. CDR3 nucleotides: TGTGCCTTGACCCGACAGGGATCCTATGGCTACACCTTC.

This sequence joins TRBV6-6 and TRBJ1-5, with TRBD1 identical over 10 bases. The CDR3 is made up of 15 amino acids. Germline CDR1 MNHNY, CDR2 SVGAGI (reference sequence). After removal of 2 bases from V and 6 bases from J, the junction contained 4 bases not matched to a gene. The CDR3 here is CASSYPGQGTQPQHF. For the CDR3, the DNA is TGTGCCAGCAGTTACCCGGGACAGGGGACTCAGCCCCAGCATTTT.

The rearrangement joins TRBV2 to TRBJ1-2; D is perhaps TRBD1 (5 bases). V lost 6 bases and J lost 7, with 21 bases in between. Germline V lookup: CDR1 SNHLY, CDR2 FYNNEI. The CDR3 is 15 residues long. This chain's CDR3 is CASSQGRGGMVGYTF. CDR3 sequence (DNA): TGTGCCAGCAGCCAAGGACGGGGGGGTATGGTTGGCTACACCTTC.

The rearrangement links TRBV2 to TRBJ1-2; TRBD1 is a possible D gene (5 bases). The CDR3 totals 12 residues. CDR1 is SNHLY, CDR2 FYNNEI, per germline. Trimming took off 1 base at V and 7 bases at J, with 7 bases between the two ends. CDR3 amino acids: CASSEGGVGYTF. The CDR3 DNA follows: TGTGCCAGCAGTGAAGGGGGGGTTGGCTACACCTTC.

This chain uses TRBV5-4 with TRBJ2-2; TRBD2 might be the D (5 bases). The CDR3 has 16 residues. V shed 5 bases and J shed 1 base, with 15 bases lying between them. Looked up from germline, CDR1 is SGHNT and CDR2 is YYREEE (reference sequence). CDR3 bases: TGTGCCAGCAGTGGCGGGTATCGTCAGAACACCGGGGAGCTGTTTTTT. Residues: CASSGGYRQNTGELFF.

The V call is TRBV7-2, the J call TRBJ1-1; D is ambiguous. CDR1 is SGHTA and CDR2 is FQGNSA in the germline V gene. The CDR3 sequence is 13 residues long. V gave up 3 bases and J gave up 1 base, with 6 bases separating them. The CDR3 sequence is CASSFGRNTEAFF. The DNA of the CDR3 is TGTGCCAGCAGCTTCGGGAGGAACACTGAAGCTTTCTTT.

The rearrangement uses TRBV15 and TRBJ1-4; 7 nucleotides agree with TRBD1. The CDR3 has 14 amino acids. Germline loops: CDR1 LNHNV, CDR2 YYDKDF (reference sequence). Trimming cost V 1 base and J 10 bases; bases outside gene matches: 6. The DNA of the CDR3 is TGTGCCACCAGCAGAGGGGACAGTGGTGGAAAACTGTTTTTT. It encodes CATSRGDSGGKLFF.

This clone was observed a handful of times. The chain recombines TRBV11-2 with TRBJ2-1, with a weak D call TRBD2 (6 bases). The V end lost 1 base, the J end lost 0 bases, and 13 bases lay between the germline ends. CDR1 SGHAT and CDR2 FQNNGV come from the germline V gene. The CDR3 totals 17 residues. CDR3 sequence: CASSLAEAGSSYNEQFF. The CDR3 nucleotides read TGTGCCAGCAGCTTAGCCGAGGCGGGGAGCTCCTACAATGAGCAGTTCTTC. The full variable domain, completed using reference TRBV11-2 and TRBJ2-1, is EAGVAQSPRYKIIEKRQSVAFWCNPISGHATLYWYQQILGQGPKLLIQFQNNGVVDDSQLPKDRFSAERLKGVDSTLKIQPAKLEDSAVYLCASSLAEAGSSYNEQFFGPGTRLTVL.

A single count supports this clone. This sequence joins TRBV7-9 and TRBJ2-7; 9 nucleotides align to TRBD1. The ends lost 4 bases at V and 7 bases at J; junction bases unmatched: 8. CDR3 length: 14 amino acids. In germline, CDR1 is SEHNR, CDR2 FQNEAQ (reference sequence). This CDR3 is CASSSAGTGREQYF. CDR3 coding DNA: TGTGCCAGCAGCTCCGCCGGGACAGGGAGAGAGCAGTACTTC.

The CDR3: CASSSPGGPREQYF. The CDR3 DNA is TGTGCCAGCAGCAGTCCAGGGGGCCCGCGGGAGCAGTACTTC. The genes are TRBV5-4 and TRBJ2-7; 8 positions agree with TRBD1. V shed 4 bases, J shed 7 bases, and the junction held 10 bases outside the gene matches. This CDR3 is 14 amino acids long. Germline CDR1 and CDR2: SGHNT and YYREEE (reference sequence).

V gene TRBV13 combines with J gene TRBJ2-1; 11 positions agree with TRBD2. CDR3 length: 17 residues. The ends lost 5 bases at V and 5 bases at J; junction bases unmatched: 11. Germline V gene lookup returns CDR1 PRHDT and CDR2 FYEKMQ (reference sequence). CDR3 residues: CASSRPRSGGAHNEQFF. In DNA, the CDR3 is TGTGCCAGCAGCAGACCTCGTAGCGGGGGGGCCCACAATGAGCAGTTCTTC.

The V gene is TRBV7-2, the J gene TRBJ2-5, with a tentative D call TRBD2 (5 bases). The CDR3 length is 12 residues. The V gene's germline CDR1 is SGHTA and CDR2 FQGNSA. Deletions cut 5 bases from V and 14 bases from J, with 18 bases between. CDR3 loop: CASSMPDSRLYF. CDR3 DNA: TGTGCCAGCAGCATGCCGGACTCTCGCTTATACTTC. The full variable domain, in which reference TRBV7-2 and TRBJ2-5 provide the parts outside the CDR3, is GAGVSQSPSNKVTEKGKDVELRCDPISGHTALYWYRQSLGQGLEFLIYFQGNSAPDKSGLPSDRFSAERTGGSVSTLTIQRTQQEDSAVYLCASSMPDSRLYFGPGTRLLVL.

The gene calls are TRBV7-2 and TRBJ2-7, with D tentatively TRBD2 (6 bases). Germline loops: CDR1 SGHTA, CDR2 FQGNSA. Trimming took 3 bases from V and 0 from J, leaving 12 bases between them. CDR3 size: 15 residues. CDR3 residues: CASSFTPGGSYEQYF. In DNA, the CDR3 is TGTGCCAGCAGCTTTACACCCGGGGGCTCCTACGAGCAGTACTTC.

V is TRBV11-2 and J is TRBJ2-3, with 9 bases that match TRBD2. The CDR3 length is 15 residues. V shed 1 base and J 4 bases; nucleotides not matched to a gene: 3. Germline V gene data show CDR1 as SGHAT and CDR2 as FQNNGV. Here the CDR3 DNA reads TGTGCCAGCAGCTTAGGCGGGGGGGCGGCAGATACGCAGTATTTT. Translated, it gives CASSLGGGAADTQYF.

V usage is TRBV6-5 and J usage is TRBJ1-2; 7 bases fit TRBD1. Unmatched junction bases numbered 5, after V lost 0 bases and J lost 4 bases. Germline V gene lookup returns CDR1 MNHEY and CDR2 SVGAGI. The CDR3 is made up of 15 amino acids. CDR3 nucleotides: TGTGCCAGCAGTTACTCGAAGGGGGCAGGCTATGGCTACACCTTC. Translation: CASSYSKGAGYGYTF.

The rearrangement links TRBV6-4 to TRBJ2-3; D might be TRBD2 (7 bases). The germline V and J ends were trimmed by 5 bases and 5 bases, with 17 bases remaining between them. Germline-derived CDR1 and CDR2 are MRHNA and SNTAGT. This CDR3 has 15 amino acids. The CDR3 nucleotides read TGTGCCAGCAGTCCCTCGCCGGGGGGCCTAGATACGCAGTATTTT. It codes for CASSPSPGGLDTQYF.